The 31 T cell receptor beta chains reported below all come from one sample, sequenced in a study of sequential checkpoint blockade in melanoma. Data came from immunoSEQ multiplex PCR; TCRdb stores just in-frame clones and leaves some out. This table has around 4,000 clones, under 25% appearing once. Treatment in this sample: randomized to nivolumab then ipilimumab (arm A) or the reverse (arm B). The material sequenced was tumor tissue (inferred from file names), taken from a patient given nivolumab and ipilimumab in sequence. The source is a human donor with melanoma.

This clone was found a few times. This chain joins TRBV19 and TRBJ2-2; D possibly matches TRBD1 or TRBD2 (6 bases each). V was trimmed by 7 bases and J by 0 bases, leaving 15 bases between them. The CDR3 sequence is 16 residues long. Germline CDR1 is LNHDA and CDR2 is SQIVND (reference sequence). The CDR3 coding sequence is TGTGCCAGTACCTTCGCGGGACAAGCGAACACCGGGGAGCTGTTTTTT. Translation: CASTFAGQANTGELFF. The full variable domain, in which reference TRBV19 and TRBJ2-2 provide the parts outside the CDR3, is DGGITQSPKYLFRKEGQNVTLSCEQNLNHDAMYWYRQDPGQGLRLIYYSQIVNDFQKGDIAEGYSVSREKKESFPLTVTSAQKNPTAFYLCASTFAGQANTGELFFGEGSRLTVL.

This clone was counted at least ten times. The chain employs TRBV11-3 and TRBJ1-6; D ambiguous. CDR1 is SGHNT, CDR2 YENEEA, per germline. The germline V and J ends were trimmed by 3 bases and 6 bases, with 12 bases remaining between them. The length of the CDR3 is 15 residues. Written as DNA, the CDR3 is TGTGCCAGCAGCTTGGCCGAGGGAGTTAATTCACCCCTCCACTTT. The encoded protein is CASSLAEGVNSPLHF.

By sample share, this clone is large. The chain employs TRBV10-2 and TRBJ1-1, with a tentative D call TRBD1 (6 bases). The V and J ends lost 2 bases and 0 bases respectively, with 13 bases between them. The CDR3 sequence is 16 residues long. CDR1 is WSHSY, CDR2 SAAADI, per germline. CDR3 residues: CASSEPGTPMNTEAFF. The CDR3 coding sequence is TGCGCCAGCAGTGAGCCCGGGACACCTATGAACACTGAAGCTTTCTTT.

This chain links TRBV10-3 with TRBJ2-5; the D call may be TRBD1 or TRBD2 (7 bases each). Germline CDR1 ENHRY, CDR2 SYGVKD. The V gene lost 2 bases and the J gene lost 4 bases, with 20 bases spanning the gap. CDR3 length: 17 residues. In DNA, the CDR3 is TGTGCCATCAGTGAGAACCCAGACAGGGAGGGAGGAGAGACCCAGTACTTC. Encoded protein: CAISENPDREGGETQYF.

The V and J genes are TRBV6-8 and TRBJ2-7, with D unclear. The CDR3 consists of 12 residues. With 2 bases removed from V and 9 bases from J, the gap between germline ends came to 11 bases. Looked up from germline, CDR1 is MNHGY and CDR2 is SAAAGT. For the CDR3, the DNA is TGTGCCAGCAGTTACGGGTTGGGTGTGCAGTACTTC. It is translated as CASSYGLGVQYF.

The rearrangement joins TRBV19 to TRBJ1-1, with 9 bases aligning to TRBD1. CDR1 is LNHDA and CDR2 is SQIVND in the germline V gene (reference sequence). The junction had 10 bases not matched to a gene; V was cut back by 5 bases and J by 0 bases. This CDR3 has 17 amino acids. CDR3 sequence reads: CASSLRQGGTLNTEAFF. CDR3 in DNA: TGTGCCAGTAGTCTACGACAGGGGGGAACATTGAACACTGAAGCTTTCTTT. The full variable domain, completed using reference TRBV19 and TRBJ1-1, is DGGITQSPKYLFRKEGQNVTLSCEQNLNHDAMYWYRQDPGQGLRLIYYSQIVNDFQKGDIAEGYSVSREKKESFPLTVTSAQKNPTAFYLCASSLRQGGTLNTEAFFGQGTRLTVV.

This clone was observed a handful of times. V and J are TRBV5-1 and TRBJ2-3, with 9 bases matching TRBD2. The V segment lost 0 bases and the J segment 0 bases; nucleotides outside the gene matches: 2. Germline V gene lookup returns CDR1 SGHRS and CDR2 YFSETQ. CDR3 length: 16 amino acids. The CDR3 sequence is CASSLASGISTDTQYF. The CDR3 nucleotides are TGCGCCAGCAGCTTGGCTAGCGGGATAAGCACAGATACGCAGTATTTT.

The chain combines TRBV6-8 with TRBJ2-5; no reliable D call. The CDR3 has 13 amino acids. The V and J ends lost 6 bases and 5 bases respectively, with 13 bases between them. CDR1 and CDR2 from the germline V gene are MNHGY and SAAAGT. CDR3 sequence reads: CASSFSPRETQYF. CDR3 nucleotides: TGTGCCAGCAGCTTTAGTCCGAGGGAGACCCAGTACTTC.

This clone has a handful of counts. This chain links TRBV15 with TRBJ2-1; no reliable D call. V lost 0 bases and J lost 8, with 11 bases in between. Germline loops: CDR1 LNHNV, CDR2 YYDKDF (reference sequence). The CDR3 consists of 14 residues. The DNA for the CDR3 is TGTGCCACCAGCAGAGATATATCTTCCGATGAGCAGTTCTTC. It translates to CATSRDISSDEQFF.

The sample holds many counts of this clone. The junction and the germline gene differ at one end; a read error may be behind it. The chain uses TRBV6-8 and TRBJ1-2, with D hard to call. This CDR3 has 14 amino acids. Germline assignment: CDR1 MNHGY and CDR2 SAAAGT. This chain's CDR3 is CASSDSVGSYGYTF. DNA for the CDR3: TGTGCCAGCAGTGACTCCGTGGGCAGCTATGGCTACACCTTC.

The sample holds many counts of this clone. The rearrangement uses TRBV6-8 and TRBJ2-4; 9 positions agree with TRBD1. This CDR3 has 15 amino acids. Trimming at V came to 6 bases and at J to 9 bases, leaving 12 bases not matched to a gene. The germline gives CDR1 MNHGY, CDR2 SAAAGT. This chain's CDR3 is CASSNPGQGVGIQYF. The CDR3 DNA is TGTGCCAGCAGCAACCCGGGACAGGGTGTTGGCATTCAGTACTTC.

This clone was observed many times. The chain combines TRBV6-8 with TRBJ1-6, with D possibly TRBD1 on 5 matching bases. This CDR3 has 15 amino acids. Germline assignment: CDR1 MNHGY and CDR2 SAAAGT. Trimming took off 2 bases at V and 5 bases at J, with 10 bases between the two ends. The CDR3 region has the DNA TGTGCCAGCAGTTACGGTTGGGGACATAATTCACCCCTCCACTTT. This sequence encodes CASSYGWGHNSPLHF.

The V gene is TRBV30, the J gene TRBJ2-7; 11 bases are shared with TRBD2. V lost 5 bases to trimming and J lost 4 bases; unmatched junction nucleotides: 7. The germline CDR1 and CDR2 sequences are GTSNPN and SVGIG (reference sequence). The CDR3 has 14 residues. CDR3 in DNA: TGTGCCTGGGATAGCGGGGGGGCCCAGTACGAGCAGTACTTC. As protein: CAWDSGGAQYEQYF.

This rearrangement joins TRBV29-1 to TRBJ2-5, with D uncertain. V was pared by 1 base and J by 2 bases, with 11 bases between. There are 14 residues in the CDR3. Germline V gene lookup returns CDR1 SQVTM and CDR2 ANQGSEA. As DNA, the CDR3 is TGCAGCGTTGAAGCCCCGACTGTGCAAGAGACCCAGTACTTC. Translating gives CSVEAPTVQETQYF. Full variable domain (rest looked up from reference TRBV29-1 and TRBJ2-5): SAVISQKPSRDICQRGTSLTIQCQVDSQVTMMFWYRQQPGQSLTLIATANQGSEATYESGFVIDKFPISRPNLTFSTLTVSNMSPEDSSIYLCSVEAPTVQETQYFGPGTRLLVL.

The V gene is TRBV30, the J gene TRBJ2-5; 8 bases are a match to TRBD1. V lost 2 bases, J lost 3 bases, and 2 bases stayed unmatched. CDR1 and CDR2 (germline): GTSNPN, SVGIG (reference sequence). The CDR3 contains 13 residues. The CDR3 region is CAWSIQGEETQYF. The CDR3, as DNA: TGTGCCTGGAGTATACAGGGGGAAGAGACCCAGTACTTC.

V usage is TRBV18 and J usage is TRBJ1-3; D gene ambiguous. Trimming left V 5 bases short and J 4 bases short, with 18 bases between. The CDR3 runs to 16 residues. The germline CDR1 and CDR2 sequences are KGHSH and LQKENI. The chain's CDR3 is CASSEAGPNKGNTIYF. CDR3 coding DNA: TGTGCCAGCTCAGAGGCCGGACCAAATAAGGGAAACACCATATATTTT.

The V and J genes are TRBV18 and TRBJ2-3, with a tentative D call TRBD2 (7 bases). Trimming left V 10 bases short and J 3 bases short, with 20 bases between. The CDR3 consists of 15 residues. The V gene's germline CDR1 is KGHSH and CDR2 LQKENI. In DNA, the CDR3 is TGTGCCACCAGTCCCGGGGGGCTCTGGACAGATACGCAGTATTTT. It yields the protein CATSPGGLWTDTQYF.

This clone has a single count. This CDR3 is CSVDRTGAAGYTF. CDR3 in DNA: TGCAGCGTTGACCGGACAGGGGCGGCTGGCTACACCTTC. This chain joins TRBV29-1 and TRBJ1-2; 9 bases are a match to TRBD1. Germline-derived CDR1 and CDR2 are SQVTM and ANQGSEA. J lost 7 bases, V lost 3 bases, and 6 bases had no gene match. CDR3 length: 13 residues.

This clone rates as medium-sized. The chain links TRBV9 to TRBJ2-1; the match to TRBD2 covers 11 bases. J gave up 5 bases and V 5 bases, and 6 bases lay outside the gene matches. This CDR3 is 15 amino acids long. CDR1 and CDR2 from the germline V gene are SGDLS and YYNGEE. In DNA form, the CDR3 reads TGTGCCAGCAGTGTCCCTAGCGGGGGGAACAATGAGCAGTTCTTC. Encoded protein: CASSVPSGGNNEQFF.

This clone was detected only a few times. The chain is built from TRBV9 and TRBJ2-1; D tentatively reads TRBD1 or TRBD2 (6 bases each). Per the germline V gene, CDR1 is SGDLS and CDR2 is YYNGEE. CDR3 length: 16 amino acids. V was shortened by 0 bases and J by 8 bases, with 18 bases between the two germline ends. The chain's CDR3 is CASSVGGSGALHEQFF. The CDR3 nucleotides read TGTGCCAGCAGCGTAGGAGGTTCGGGGGCCCTCCATGAGCAGTTCTTC.

This chain joins TRBV19 and TRBJ2-3; 9 bases line up with TRBD2. Germline V gene sequence: CDR1 LNHDA, CDR2 SQIVND (reference sequence). V shed 5 bases and J 6 bases; nucleotides not matched to a gene: 12. The CDR3 covers 16 residues. The CDR3 loop reads CASSPPWAGGQDTQYF. DNA of the CDR3: TGTGCCAGTAGTCCCCCCTGGGCGGGGGGGCAGGATACGCAGTATTTT.

The chain couples TRBV6-8 to TRBJ1-2; the D gene is possibly TRBD1 (5 bases). Germline V gene lookup returns CDR1 MNHGY and CDR2 SAAAGT. V lost 6 bases to trimming and J lost 6 bases, with 20 bases between them. This CDR3 region has 15 residues. The CDR3 DNA follows: TGTGCCAGCAGCCAAAGGGGTGGCAGGGTCGATGGCTACACCTTC. It yields the protein CASSQRGGRVDGYTF.

By sample share, this clone is large. CDR3 nucleotide sequence: TGTGCCAGCAGCTTAGTTACTACAGGGGACTACGAGCAGTACTTC. Its protein is CASSLVTTGDYEQYF. The V gene is TRBV11-3, the J gene TRBJ2-7, with 7 bases that match TRBD1. The CDR3 has 15 amino acids. V was pared by 1 base and J by 3 bases, with 6 bases of the junction left unmatched. The germline V gene encodes CDR1 SGHNT and CDR2 YENEEA.

The chain combines TRBV18 with TRBJ1-5; unclear D gene. V lost 5 bases to trimming and J lost 5 bases, with 16 bases between them. Germline loops: CDR1 KGHSH, CDR2 LQKENI. CDR3 size: 15 residues. CDR3 sequence reads: CASSEGWGSDQPQHF. DNA for the CDR3: TGTGCCAGCTCAGAGGGTTGGGGATCGGATCAGCCCCAGCATTTT.

This clone is large (0.1 to 1%) in the sample. This sequence joins TRBV6-8 and TRBJ1-4, with D unresolved. The CDR3 length is 14 residues. Per germline, CDR1 MNHGY and CDR2 SAAAGT. V was pared by 2 bases and J by 8 bases, with 12 bases between. CDR3 coding DNA: TGTGCCAGCAGTTACCTTTCAACTGGGGAAAAACTGTTTTTT. As protein: CASSYLSTGEKLFF.

This clone was counted many times. The CDR3 here is CASSPGTTSNQPQHF. In nucleotides, the CDR3 is TGTGCCAGCAGTCCAGGGACAACTAGCAATCAGCCCCAGCATTTT. The rearrangement links TRBV11-3 to TRBJ1-5; weak D call: TRBD1 (6 bases). The CDR3 runs 15 residues. The V and J ends lost 6 bases and 0 bases respectively, with 12 bases between them. The V gene's germline CDR1 is SGHNT and CDR2 YENEEA.

This clone was observed a few times. The chain links TRBV23-1 to TRBJ2-1; 7 bases line up with TRBD1. TRBV23-1 is an ORF, with its function uncertain. The CDR3 extends over 13 amino acids. V shed 6 bases, J shed 4 bases, and the junction held 3 bases outside the gene matches. The CDR3 bases are TGCGCCAGCAGCGGGACAGATTACAATGAGCAGTTCTTC. It is translated as CASSGTDYNEQFF.

This clone was recorded many times. This chain links TRBV7-5 with TRBJ1-1. TRBV7-5 is recorded as a pseudogene. CDR3 length: 16 amino acids. CDR3 sequence reads: CASSRGAAGPNTEAFF. The CDR3 DNA reads as TGTGCCAGCAGCCGGGGTGCTGCAGGGCCAAACACTGAAGCTTTCTTT.

This clone is deemed medium-sized. The V and J genes are TRBV29-1 and TRBJ2-6, with 10 nucleotides matching TRBD1. Trimming removed 1 base from V and 4 bases from J; junction bases left unmatched: 7. CDR1 and CDR2 from the germline V gene are SQVTM and ANQGSEA. The CDR3 length is 17 residues. The CDR3 region has the DNA TGCAGCGTTGAAGTCTCAGACAGGGGGCGAGGGGCCAACGTCCTGACTTTC. Protein sequence: CSVEVSDRGRGANVLTF.

This clone was found a few times. The CDR3 DNA reads as TGTGCCATCCGAGCGGGGCCCTTCCCAAGCTCCTACAATGAGCAGTTCTTC. It encodes CAIRAGPFPSSYNEQFF. The rearrangement uses TRBV10-3 and TRBJ2-1; 7 positions match TRBD2. The CDR3 totals 17 residues. The V gene's germline CDR1 is ENHRY and CDR2 SYGVKD. J lost 0 bases, V lost 8 bases, and 13 bases had no gene match.

This clone was counted a few times. V and J are TRBV7-5 and TRBJ2-1. TRBV7-5 is assigned pseudogene status. CDR3 length: 14 amino acids. The CDR3 here is CASSPASSFNEQFF. For the CDR3, the DNA is TGTGCCAGCAGCCCAGCAAGTTCCTTTAATGAGCAGTTCTTC.